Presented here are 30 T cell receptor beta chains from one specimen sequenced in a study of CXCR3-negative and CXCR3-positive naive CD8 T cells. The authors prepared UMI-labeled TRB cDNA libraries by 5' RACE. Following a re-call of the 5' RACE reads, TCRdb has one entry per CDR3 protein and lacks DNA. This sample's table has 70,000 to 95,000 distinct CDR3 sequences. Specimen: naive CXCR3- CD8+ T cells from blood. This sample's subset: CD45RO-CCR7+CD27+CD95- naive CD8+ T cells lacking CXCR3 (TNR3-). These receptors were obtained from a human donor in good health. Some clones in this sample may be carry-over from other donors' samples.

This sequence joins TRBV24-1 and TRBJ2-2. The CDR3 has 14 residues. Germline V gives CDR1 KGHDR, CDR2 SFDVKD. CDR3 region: CATSDFYGLGELFF.

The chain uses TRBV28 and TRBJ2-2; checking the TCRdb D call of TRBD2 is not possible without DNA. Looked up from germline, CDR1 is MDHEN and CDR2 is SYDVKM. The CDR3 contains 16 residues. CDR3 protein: CASSWGLAGETGELFF.

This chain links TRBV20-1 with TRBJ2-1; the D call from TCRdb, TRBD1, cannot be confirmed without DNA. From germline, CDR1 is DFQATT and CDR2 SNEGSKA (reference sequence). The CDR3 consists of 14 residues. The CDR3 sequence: CSARGQGWSNEQFF.

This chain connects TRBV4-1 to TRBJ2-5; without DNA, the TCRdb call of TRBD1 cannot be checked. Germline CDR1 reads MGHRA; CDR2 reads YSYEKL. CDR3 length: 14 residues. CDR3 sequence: CASSQVDSQETQYF.

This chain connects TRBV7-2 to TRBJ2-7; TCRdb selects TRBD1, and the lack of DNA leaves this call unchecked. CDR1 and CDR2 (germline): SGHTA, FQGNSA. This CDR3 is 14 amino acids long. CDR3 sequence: CASSWYRANYEQYF.

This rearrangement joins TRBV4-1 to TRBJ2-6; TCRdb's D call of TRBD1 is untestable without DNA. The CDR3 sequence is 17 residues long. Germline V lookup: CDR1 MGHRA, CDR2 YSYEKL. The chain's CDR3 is CASSPKGAYSGANVLTF.

This chain's CDR3 is CASSQGGTRFPTDTQYF. The chain uses TRBV4-1 and TRBJ2-3; without DNA, the TCRdb call of TRBD2 cannot be checked. This CDR3 is built from 17 residues. Germline V lookup: CDR1 MGHRA, CDR2 YSYEKL.

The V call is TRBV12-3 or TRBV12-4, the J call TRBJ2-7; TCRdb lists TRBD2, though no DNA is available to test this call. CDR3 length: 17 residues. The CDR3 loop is CASSSPRLATSSYEQYF.

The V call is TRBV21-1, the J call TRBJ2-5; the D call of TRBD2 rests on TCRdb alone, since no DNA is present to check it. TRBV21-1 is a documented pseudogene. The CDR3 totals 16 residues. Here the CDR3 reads CASSKEALAGEETQYF.

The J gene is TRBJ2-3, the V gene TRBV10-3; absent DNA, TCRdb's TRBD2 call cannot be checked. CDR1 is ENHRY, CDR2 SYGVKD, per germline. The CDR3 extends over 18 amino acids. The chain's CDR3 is CAISELRLAGGPGDTQYF.

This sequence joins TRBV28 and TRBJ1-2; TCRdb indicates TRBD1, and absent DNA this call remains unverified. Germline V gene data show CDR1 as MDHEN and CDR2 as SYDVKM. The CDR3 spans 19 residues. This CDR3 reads CASSPSLSRGGQNPYGYTF.

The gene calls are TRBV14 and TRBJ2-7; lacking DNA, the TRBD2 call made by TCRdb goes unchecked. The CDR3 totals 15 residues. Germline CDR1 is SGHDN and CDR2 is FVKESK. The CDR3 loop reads CASSLGLAGHYEQYF.

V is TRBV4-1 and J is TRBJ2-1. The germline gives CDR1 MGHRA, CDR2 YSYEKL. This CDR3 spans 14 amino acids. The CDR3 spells CASSLHYTYNEQFF.

This CDR3 reads CASRPLAGVSEQFF. This chain connects TRBV4-1 to TRBJ2-1; without DNA, the TCRdb call of TRBD2 cannot be checked. CDR1 MGHRA and CDR2 YSYEKL come from the germline V gene. The CDR3 runs 14 residues.

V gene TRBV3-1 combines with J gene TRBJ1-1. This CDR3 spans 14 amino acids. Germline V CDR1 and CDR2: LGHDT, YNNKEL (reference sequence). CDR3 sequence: CASSQDLGHTEAFF.

The CDR3 loop is CASSSGLAGIYEQYF. The genes are TRBV27 and TRBJ2-7; TCRdb outputs TRBD2, but without DNA this stays unchecked. Looked up from germline, CDR1 is MNHEY and CDR2 is SMNVEV (reference sequence). The CDR3 contains 15 residues.

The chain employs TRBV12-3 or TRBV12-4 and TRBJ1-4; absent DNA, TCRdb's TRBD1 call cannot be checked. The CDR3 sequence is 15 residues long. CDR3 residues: CASTTTEDRDEKLFF.

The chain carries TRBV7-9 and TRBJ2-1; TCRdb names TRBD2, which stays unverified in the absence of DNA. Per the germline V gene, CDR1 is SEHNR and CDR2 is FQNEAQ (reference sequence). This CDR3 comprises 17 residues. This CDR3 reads CASSLGPTSGGLNEQFF.

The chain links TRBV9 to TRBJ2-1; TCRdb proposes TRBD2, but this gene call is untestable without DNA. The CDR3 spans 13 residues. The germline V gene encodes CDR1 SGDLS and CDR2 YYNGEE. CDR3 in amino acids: CASSLDWNNEQFF.

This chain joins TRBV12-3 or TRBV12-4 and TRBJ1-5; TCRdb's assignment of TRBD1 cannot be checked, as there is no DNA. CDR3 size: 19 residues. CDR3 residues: CASSPNWATGFLGNQPQHF.

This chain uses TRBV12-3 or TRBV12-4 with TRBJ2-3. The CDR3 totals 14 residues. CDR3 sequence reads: CASSLSTSTDTQYF.

The CDR3 reads CASSPPFGSAGSSTDTQYF. The chain joins TRBV7-9 to TRBJ2-3; TCRdb gives TRBD2 as the D gene, but with no DNA this cannot be confirmed. This CDR3 spans 19 amino acids. The germline V gene encodes CDR1 SEHNR and CDR2 FQNEAQ (reference sequence).

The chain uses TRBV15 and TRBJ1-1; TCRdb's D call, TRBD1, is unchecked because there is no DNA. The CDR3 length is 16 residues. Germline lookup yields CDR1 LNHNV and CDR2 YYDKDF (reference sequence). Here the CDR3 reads CATSARDRGMNTEAFF.

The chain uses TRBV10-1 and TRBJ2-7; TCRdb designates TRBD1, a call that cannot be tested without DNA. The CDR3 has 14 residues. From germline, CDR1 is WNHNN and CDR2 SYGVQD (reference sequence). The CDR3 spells CASSENRAGYEQYF.

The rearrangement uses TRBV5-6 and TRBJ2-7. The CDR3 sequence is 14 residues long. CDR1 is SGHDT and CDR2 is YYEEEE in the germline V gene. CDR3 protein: CASRYQTDAYEQYF.

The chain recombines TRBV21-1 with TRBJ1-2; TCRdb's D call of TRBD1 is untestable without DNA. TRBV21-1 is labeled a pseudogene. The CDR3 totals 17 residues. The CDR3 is CASSTSPQDRGRNGYTF.

CDR3 protein: CSARSHGWEQYF. The V gene is TRBV20-1, the J gene TRBJ2-7. Germline lookup yields CDR1 DFQATT and CDR2 SNEGSKA (reference sequence). The CDR3 is 12 residues long.

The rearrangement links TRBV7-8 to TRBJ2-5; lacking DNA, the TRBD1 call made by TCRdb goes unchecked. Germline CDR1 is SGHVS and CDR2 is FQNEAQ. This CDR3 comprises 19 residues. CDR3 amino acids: CASSTARARTGGRWRAQYF.

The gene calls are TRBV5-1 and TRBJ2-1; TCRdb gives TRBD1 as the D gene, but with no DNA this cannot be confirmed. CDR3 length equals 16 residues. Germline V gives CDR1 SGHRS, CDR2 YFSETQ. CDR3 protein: CASILTPGDRGYEQFF.

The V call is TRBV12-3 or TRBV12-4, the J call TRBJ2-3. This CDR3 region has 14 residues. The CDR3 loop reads CASRTSSDTDTQYF.